This record concerns one T cell receptor beta chain sequence. The antigen this receptor binds is unknown. Base qualities are not provided; no much larger clone lies one nucleotide away. The same CDR3 also results from other DNA sequences found in this sample. This sample is part of a study of cytomegalovirus exposure and HLA in healthy donors (dated by TCRdb to about 2017). Context from the whole study: In an earlier analysis of around 540 of the donors, about 260 Gb of sequence data and some 120 million unique TCR beta sequences from some 170 million T cells were reported. The T cell repertoires of under 750 subjects were profiled by immunosequencing and related to cytomegalovirus serostatus. Every discovery cohort repertoire had been produced on one sequencing platform. An earlier analysis of approximately 500 of the donors applied high-throughput TCR beta sequencing to assess whether each TCR beta V gene segment acted as functional or pseudogenic. A separate validation cohort of roughly 130 different subjects was used in addition to the 666-subject first cohort. A later genetic analysis used genome-wide SNP genotypes for about three fifths of the 666 donors, treating that subset as a discovery cohort. The study was designed to test whether signatures of past pathogen exposure could be identified by cataloging public T cell receptors. The study combined high-throughput TCR immunosequencing, statistical association of individual TCRs with disease status, and machine learning to predict cytomegalovirus infection status. The number of typed donors differed by locus: about 620-640 for A, B, C, DRB1 and DQB1; some 500 for DQA1; some 590 for DPA1; and around 450 for DPB1. Four to six DR-DQ haplotypes were handled as single units for association and clustering, since linkage in the cohort was strong. In a later analysis, previously published TCR beta repertoires from 666 donors were re-analyzed and high-resolution HLA genotyping was added so that TCR occurrence patterns could be studied. The genetic ancestry cluster associated with self-reported Caucasian donors included around 76% of the 398 genotyped donors. Rather than using new phenotypic data, the later analysis identified candidate immune exposures from TCR beta sequences and from how often those sequences occurred across donors. Among roughly 400 genotyped donors of the cohort, an average of roughly 240,000 unique TCR beta nucleotide sequences were sequenced per donor, around 18% of them non-productive. An early release that covered about 640 HLA-typed donors contained approximately 300 gigabases of sequencing data and about 93 million unique TCR sequences. Donor age, sex, ethnicity and CMV serostatus were compiled together with the repertoire data. HLA typing covered class I and class II loci at four-digit resolution. Summary of the overall study and its limitations: Sequencing depth was assumed to be roughly uniform across donors in the presence/absence analyses, though that assumption may not hold. V-gene and J-gene trimming of TCR beta chains was associated with a missense DCLRE1C variant in a later genetic analysis, and the association was replicated in an independent cohort. In a later analysis, TCR association rates were found to vary across HLA loci, with the most associated TCRs seen for DRB1 alleles and the fewest for HLA-C alleles. CMV serostatus was the only immune exposure information available for the cohort. According to a later analysis, parvovirus B19, influenza, CMV and Epstein-Barr virus appeared linked to several top co-occurrence clusters. Three of the identified cytomegalovirus-associated TCR beta chains were confirmed in vitro to be specific for cytomegalovirus antigens. The study listed 150 to 200 TCR beta chains as associated with cytomegalovirus. Strong co-occurrence of HLA alleles, especially DR and DQ, made assigning TCR associations to individual alleles difficult. Compared with equally common non-associated chains, HLA-associated TCR beta chains in a later analysis were more clonally expanded and had lower generation probabilities. Because HLA typing was unavailable for some donors at each locus, only the typed subset was used in association tests. Because counts were too low, about 15 rarely observed V segments, including chromosome 9 orphons, were left out of the earlier analysis of 500 to 650 of the donors. Some IMGT-functional V segments, including TRBV6-2 and TRBV6-3, could not be told apart with the 87-base-pair reads, so those segments were excluded. In an earlier analysis of some 500 of the donors, most TCR beta V segments were observed in productive rearrangements about 87% or about 30% of the time, broadly matching IMGT annotations. Correlated functional status among segregating V segments might be attributable to linkage disequilibrium, but an unknown experimental factor could not be ruled out. A further reported finding was that TCR beta sequences accurately predicted the HLA-A and HLA-B alleles for most subjects in the first cohort. The cohort was sequenced for TCR beta chains only, and without alpha or paired-chain data the features that could be detected were limited. Most TCR sequences were seen in very few donors, while some public TCRs were found in many individuals. According to a later genetic analysis, donors in an Asian-associated ancestry cluster had fewer N-insertions in productive TCRs than the roughly 670-donor mean. In both the original and validation cohorts, the classifier was reported to diagnose cytomegalovirus status with high specificity and sensitivity. The sequencing pipeline was judged likely to have produced a cluster of highly shared sequence variants as a technical artifact. Most CMV-associated TCR beta chains appeared to be HLA-restricted in a later analysis, and the HLA associations seemed to be driven largely by CMV exposure. According to the authors, the approach could potentially be generalized to other disease states and immunological phenotypes. Specific HLA alleles were associated with 15,000 to 20,000 TCR beta sequences at a false discovery rate of 0.05 in a later analysis.

The cohort comprised fewer than 750 healthy bone marrow donors. Cohort members were all nominally healthy when sampled, although unrecorded immune exposures were likely present. The donor tested CMV seronegative and was one of the 352 seronegative cohort members. Each donor provided a peripheral blood sample, and peripheral blood mononuclear cells were used for TCR beta sequencing. Genomic DNA was extracted from the blood cell samples with the Qiagen DNeasy Blood Extraction Kit. Germline trimming amounts to 1 base on V and 2 bases on J, with 8 as the count of junction bases outside the gene matches. The CDR3 has 18 amino acids, counting the end cysteine and phenylalanine. Only CDR3 DNA is held: 54 bases, read in frame from base 1. According to the germline V gene, CDR1 reads SGHVS and CDR2 reads FNYEAQ. The library was prepared using the immunoSEQ multiplex PCR assay. For the multiplex PCR, a mixture combining 60 forward primers for TCR Vbeta segments and 13 reverse primers for TCR Jbeta segments was used. The CDR3 region of rearranged TCR beta genes was amplified from genomic DNA with a multiplex PCR assay. The Illumina HiSeq System was used to sequence the amplified TCR beta libraries as 87-base-pair reads. On the authors' methods: Across the 500 to 700 repertoires, a later analysis counted some 81 million unique TCR beta chains, 8.5 million to 12 million of which were shared by at least two donors. Raw reads were error-corrected and collapsed into unique sequences with a nearest-neighbor algorithm that merged closely related sequences to remove PCR and sequencing errors. CDR3 sequences were aligned to IMGT reference sequences to assign V, D and J gene segments. For a sequence to be retained, a match of at least six nucleotides to both a V gene segment and a J gene segment was required. A rearrangement was called productive if the CDR3 had no stop codons and remained in frame with V and J, and every other rearrangement was called non-productive. Following IMGT convention, CDR3 was defined as the stretch from the second conserved V-encoded cysteine up to the conserved J-encoded phenylalanine. In an earlier analysis of around 540 of the donors, sequences lacking an unambiguous match to a single V gene segment were excluded. An earlier analysis of fewer than 750 of the donors classified V segments as functional when productive rearrangements were above 56.7% and as segregating when the standard deviation between donors was above 5%. To diagnose cytomegalovirus status from the catalog of TCR beta chain sequences, a statistical classification framework was built. In a later analysis, TCR nucleotide sequences were compared against IMGT/GENE-DB human TR gene sequences so that V and J genes could be assigned. Using the TCRdist pipeline, a later analysis assigned CDR3 sequences along with most-parsimonious VDJ recombination scenarios. In a later analysis, each TCR beta chain was defined by its CDR3 amino acid sequence together with its V-gene family, and reads without a unique V-gene family were excluded. In a later analysis, several hundred highly shared, low-generation-probability nucleotide sequences were removed to address suspected cross-contamination and a sequencing artifact. A later analysis calculated a clonal expansion index for each public chain from normalized within-repertoire ranks of inferred template counts. Generation probabilities in a later analysis came from a VDJ recombination model fitted to out-of-frame rearrangements, and those results were checked against IGoR. A later analysis scored TCR-TCR, TCR-HLA and TCR-CMV co-occurrence with hypergeometric tests, applying a repertoire-size bias correction to TCR pairs. A later analysis estimated false discovery rates by permuting HLA or CMV assignments 20 times. A later analysis grouped co-occurring TCRs with DBSCAN, adding TCRdist sequence similarity when clustering within HLA-allele-positive subsets. Repertoires with fewer than 30,000 or more than 120,000 public chains, plus five repertoires with anomalous nucleotide sharing, were excluded from co-occurrence clustering. Here the immuneACCESS table is served through TCRdb, limited to in-frame sequences with V and J called. Missing clones are a known gap in these copies; in checked studies unresolved V genes cover under half, and the rest lacks a known reason. V and J calls and clone size are copied from that table; D and trimming were computed from the DNA. The sample table shows around 40,000 clones, and roughly 80% are seen once. The ten most abundant clones make up roughly 1.4% of the sample.

The sequenced material came from PBMCs. Recombination connected TRBV7-6 to TRBJ2-5; 12 central nucleotides agree with TRBD2. This TCR was recovered from a man aged 30 to 39 in good health and CMV-seronegative. The nucleotides are TGTGCCAGCAGCTTAGTCCCGACTAGCGGGGGCTTACAAGAGACCCAGTACTTC. Translated, it gives CASSLVPTSGGLQETQYF.